The rows below give T cell receptor beta chains drawn from one sample of a study of Tregs in tolerant kidney transplant recipients. Clones were read by immunoSEQ multiplex PCR, and TCRdb kept only the in-frame ones, dropping some. Of about 69,000 clones listed, approximately 91% are singletons. The sample in question was CD4+ T cells from blood, obtained before the transplant. The receptors were sampled from a human donor who received a combined kidney and bone marrow transplant. Both conserved end residues are part of each CDR3. The order of the fields is clone size, J gene, D gene, V gene, CDR3 protein, CDR3 DNA. The D gene is left open where the match is weak. Clone size is stated in some rows and not others, as once, few, many or a class when expanded.

- TRBJ2-3 - TRBV2 CASRGGQGNTDTQYF TGTGCCAGCAGGGGGGGGCAGGGAAACACAGATACGCAGTATTTT
- TRBJ2-1 TRBD2 TRBV5-1 CASSPAGLAGSVAEQFF TGCGCCAGCAGCCCCGCAGGACTAGCGGGAAGTGTGGCCGAGCAGTTCTTC
- TRBJ1-5 - TRBV7-8 CASSIRAGGNQPQHF TGTGCCAGCAGCATCAGGGCTGGGGGCAATCAGCCCCAGCATTTT
- TRBJ2-7 - TRBV14 CASSRYSGYEQYF TGTGCCAGCAGCCGATATAGCGGATACGAGCAGTACTTC
- TRBJ2-1 TRBD2 TRBV11-3 CASSLSRGSGRNEQFF TGTGCCAGCAGCTTATCTCGTGGTAGCGGGAGAAATGAGCAGTTCTTC
- TRBJ2-7 - TRBV9 CASSVYGDNSYEQYF TGTGCCAGCAGCGTATACGGGGACAACTCCTACGAGCAGTACTTC
- TRBJ2-7 - TRBV28 CASSLDALLGDEQYF TGTGCCAGCAGTTTAGACGCTCTCCTAGGGGACGAGCAGTACTTC
- TRBJ1-5 - TRBV28 CASSRGAVQPQHF TGTGCCAGCAGTCGGGGGGCTGTTCAGCCCCAGCATTTT
- TRBJ1-5 - TRBV6-6 CASRTWEDSNQPQHF TGTGCCAGCAGGACCTGGGAGGATAGCAATCAGCCCCAGCATTTT
- TRBJ2-2 - TRBV6-6 CASSYGNAGGSGELFF TGTGCCAGCAGTTACGGCAACGCCGGGGGTTCCGGGGAGCTGTTTTTT
- TRBJ2-1 - TRBV30 CASGSGPDPYNEQFF TGTGCCTCAGGGTCCGGGCCGGACCCCTACAATGAGCAGTTCTTC
- TRBJ2-7 - TRBV2 CASTKTVTGSYEQYF TGTGCCAGCACGAAGACAGTTACCGGCTCCTACGAGCAGTACTTC
- TRBJ2-2 TRBD1 TRBV5-4 CASSLWDRAVTGELFF TGTGCCAGCAGCTTGTGGGACAGGGCGGTCACCGGGGAGCTGTTTTTT
- TRBJ2-1 TRBD1 TRBV6-1 CASSEDRGGDEQFF TGTGCCAGCAGTGAGGACAGGGGAGGGGATGAGCAGTTCTTC
- TRBJ2-6 TRBD2 TRBV5-6 CASSHGLAGGSGANVLTF TGTGCCAGCAGCCATGGACTAGCGGGAGGATCTGGGGCCAACGTCCTGACTTTC
once TRBJ2-2 - TRBV28 CASTLNFGVYTGELFF TGTGCCAGCACCCTAAACTTCGGGGTGTACACCGGGGAGCTGTTTTTT
- TRBJ2-5 TRBD2 TRBV7-2 CASSPNPRLAKETQYF TGTGCCAGCAGCCCCAACCCCCGACTAGCGAAAGAGACCCAGTACTTC
- TRBJ2-3 - TRBV6-4 CASSDRGRDTQYF TGTGCCAGCAGTGACCGGGGGAGGGATACGCAGTATTTT
- TRBJ2-7 TRBD1 TRBV2 CASAPRTGAPYEQYF TGTGCCTCCGCTCCGAGGACAGGGGCCCCCTACGAGCAGTACTTC
once TRBJ2-2 - TRBV5-1 CASGPQSGVTGELFF TGCGCCAGCGGACCCCAATCGGGGGTAACCGGGGAGCTGTTTTTT
- TRBJ2-1 TRBD1 TRBV30 CAWSGQGVGEQFF TGTGCCTGGAGTGGGCAGGGGGTGGGTGAGCAGTTCTTC
- TRBJ1-2 - TRBV2 CASTYASYGYTF TGTGCCAGCACATATGCGTCCTATGGCTACACCTTC
- TRBJ2-3 - TRBV6-4 CASSPGISTDTQYF TGTGCCAGCAGTCCGGGGATAAGCACAGATACGCAGTATTTT
- TRBJ1-1 - TRBV10-3 CATQDSTGLPGMNTEAFF TGTGCCACGCAAGATTCCACAGGCCTCCCCGGCATGAACACTGAAGCTTTCTTT
- TRBJ1-2 TRBD1 TRBV2 CASSDRTGILNYGYTF TGTGCCAGCAGTGATCGGACAGGGATCCTCAACTATGGCTACACCTTC
- TRBJ2-7 - TRBV28 CASSSGTSVSYEQYF TGTGCCAGCAGTTCCGGGACATCAGTCTCCTACGAGCAGTACTTC
once TRBJ1-4 - TRBV2 CASSEVQSRGNEKLFF TGTGCCAGCAGTGAAGTCCAGAGTCGGGGTAATGAAAAACTGTTTTTT
once TRBJ1-4 - TRBV5-4 CASSLQGLTNEKLFF TGTGCCAGCAGCTTGCAGGGTTTAACTAATGAAAAACTGTTTTTT
- TRBJ1-2 TRBD1 TRBV6-6 CASKQGANGYTF TGTGCCAGCAAGCAGGGGGCGAATGGCTACACCTTC
- TRBJ2-5 TRBD1 TRBV5-4 CASSLRQGEETQYF TGTGCCAGCAGCTTACGACAGGGTGAAGAGACCCAGTACTTC
once TRBJ2-1 - TRBV28 CASSLPQTGVNEQFF TGTGCCAGCAGTTTACCCCAGACAGGAGTGAATGAGCAGTTCTTC
- TRBJ2-4 - TRBV5-4 CASSTGGDRNIQYF TGTGCCAGCAGCACGGGGGGGGACAGAAACATTCAGTACTTC
once TRBJ1-2 - TRBV6-5 CASSYLGGFNYGYTF TGTGCCAGCAGTTACTTAGGGGGATTTAACTATGGCTACACCTTC
- TRBJ2-1 TRBD2 TRBV27 CASSLELAGWANEQFF TGTGCCAGCAGTTTGGAGCTAGCGGGGTGGGCCAATGAGCAGTTCTTC
few TRBJ2-5 TRBD2 TRBV6-1 CASIGTSGRATQYF TGTGCCAGCATCGGGACTAGCGGGAGGGCGACCCAGTACTTC
- TRBJ2-4 - TRBV25-1 CASSDSQGWSIQYF TGTGCCAGCAGTGACTCTCAGGGTTGGAGCATTCAGTACTTC
- TRBJ2-1 TRBD2 TRBV25-1 CASSESGRGNEQFF TGTGCCAGCAGTGAGAGCGGGAGAGGGAATGAGCAGTTCTTC
few TRBJ2-7 - TRBV2 CASMGEPYEQYF TGTGCCAGCATGGGAGAACCCTACGAGCAGTACTTC
- TRBJ1-4 - TRBV2 CASSEGQYPGEKLFF TGTGCCAGCAGTGAGGGACAATACCCGGGGGAAAAACTGTTTTTT
- TRBJ2-5 TRBD2 TRBV29-1 CSVVVGGMGETQYF TGCAGCGTTGTCGTGGGAGGGATGGGAGAGACCCAGTACTTC
- TRBJ2-7 TRBD2 TRBV5-1 CASSLRPSGSEQYF TGCGCCAGCAGCTTGAGGCCTAGCGGGAGCGAGCAGTACTTC
- TRBJ2-7 - TRBV18 CASSPRTDSHEQYF TGTGCCAGCTCACCACGGACAGATTCTCACGAGCAGTACTTC
- TRBJ2-1 TRBD2 TRBV9 CASSVVGTSGMNEQFF TGTGCCAGCAGCGTAGTGGGGACTAGCGGGATGAATGAGCAGTTCTTC
- TRBJ1-5 - TRBV6-5 CASRQQSNQPQHF TGTGCCAGCAGACAGCAAAGCAATCAGCCCCAGCATTTT
- TRBJ2-3 TRBD1 TRBV7-2 CASSDRVGTDTQYF TGTGCCAGCAGCGACAGGGTAGGGACAGATACGCAGTATTTT
- TRBJ2-7 TRBD2 TRBV7-3 CASSLTAGGSYEQYF TGTGCCAGCAGCTTAACAGCGGGAGGGAGCTACGAGCAGTACTTC
- TRBJ2-3 - TRBV6-6 CASSYVVDTQYF TGTGCCAGCAGTTACGTAGTAGATACGCAGTATTTT
once TRBJ1-1 - TRBV29-1 CSVGQSQYTEAFF TGCAGCGTTGGACAGTCACAATACACTGAAGCTTTCTTT
- TRBJ1-1 TRBD1 TRBV11-2 CASSLETGGGTEAFF TGTGCCAGCAGCTTAGAAACAGGGGGAGGCACTGAAGCTTTCTTT
- TRBJ2-7 TRBD2 TRBV27 CASSRLAGAHEQYF TGTGCCAGCAGCCGACTAGCGGGAGCCCACGAGCAGTACTTC
- TRBJ2-2 - TRBV5-1 CASSWASVSDTGELFF TGCGCCAGCAGTTGGGCCTCGGTTTCGGACACCGGGGAGCTGTTTTTT
- TRBJ2-5 TRBD2 TRBV30 CAWSGVAGEETQYF TGTGCCTGGAGTGGGGTAGCGGGAGAAGAGACCCAGTACTTC
few TRBJ1-2 TRBD1 TRBV30 CAWKSSPWTGAYGYTF TGTGCCTGGAAATCCTCACCGTGGACAGGGGCCTATGGCTACACCTTC
- TRBJ2-1 TRBD2 TRBV4-3 CASSHLAGSYNEQFF TGCGCCAGCAGCCACCTAGCGGGATCCTACAATGAGCAGTTCTTC